The clone carrying this T cell receptor beta chain was picked up many times. The CDR3 contains 14 residues. V was trimmed by 0 bases and J by 4 bases, leaving 6 bases between them. Germline CDR1 is LNHNV and CDR2 is YYDKDF (reference sequence). This specimen belongs to a study of T cells in Graves' hyperthyroidism and ophthalmopathy. Using RNA transcripts as the source, TCR beta CDR3 regions were amplified. Initially, a first-round RT-PCR of the TCR CDR3 employed the HTBI primer set. TCRdb re-called the multiplex PCR reads through MiXCR, storing one row per CDR3 protein. The sample shows 450,000 to 550,000 distinct CDR3 sequences, about 24% of them seen only once.

This receptor was taken from a woman aged 25 to 39 with Graves' ophthalmopathy. The rearrangement uses TRBV15 and TRBJ2-2; D call uncertain. Sequencing was carried out using blood. The CDR3 DNA reads as TGTGCCACCAGCAGAGACCCCACCACCGGGGAGCTGTTTTTT. It specifies CATSRDPTTGELFF.